This T cell receptor (beta chain) was recorded in a study of blood T cell repertoires in COVID-19 (dated by TCRdb to 2018 to 2020). General notes on the study: The collaborator samples originated in the United States, Italy and Spain and spanned the acute and convalescent phases of COVID-19. The samples were drawn from the first 160 participants of the ongoing ImmuneRACE study and from 1,254 subjects provided by 6 global collaborators. The sample metadata nearly always contained a de-identified subject ID, COVID-19 status, age in years and sex. The dataset comprised deeply sampled blood TCRbeta repertoires from subjects exposed to, actively infected with, or recovered from COVID-19. The repertoires were made available in a free public database intended to serve as a resource for research on the immune response to SARS-CoV-2. Where available, HLA class I and class II types were obtained from metadata supplied by the sample provider rather than from assay-based typing. The prospective study material was composed of cDNA or gDNA derived from T cells, B-cell-depleted T cells, or PBMCs. The paper as a whole reports these results and caveats: The quantity of clinical and demographic metadata differed by source and by participant and was supplied without curation.

For this clone: The antigen this receptor binds is unknown. No base-level quality is on record; no much larger clone is a single base apart.

The immunoSEQ Assay, a bias-controlled multiplex PCR, was used to amplify TCRbeta CDR3 regions from genomic DNA. Per the original workflow: Within the assay, amplification of reference gene primers was used to estimate how many nucleated cells each sample contained. Sequence reads were collapsed and filtered to measure the absolute abundance of every unique TCRbeta CDR3 rearrangement. Productive Simpson clonality was computed per sample as the square root of Simpson's diversity index over productive rearrangements. TCRdb holds this immuneACCESS table with in-frame rearrangements only. Some clones are missing; in checked studies, unresolved V genes explain under half, and the rest has no known cause. V, J and clone size are taken as reported in that table, and D and trimming were inferred from the DNA itself. The sample table lists fewer than 250,000 clones, around 86% of them with a count of one. The ten top clones hold 9.5% to 13% of the sample.

Taken from cysteine to phenylalanine, the CDR3 has 15 residues. Kept here is only the CDR3 DNA, which spans 45 bases and is read in frame from base 1. At one collaborating source in Seattle, patients were enrolled during active infection and were followed longitudinally through the course of disease. Collaborating institutions collected whole blood in K2EDTA tubes following their own protocols. For TCRbeta analysis, collaborators shipped samples in one of three forms: frozen whole blood, isolated PBMCs, or DNA extracted from either of those sample types. Sequenced material: peripheral blood. Recombination connected TRBV21-1 to TRBJ1-2. TRBV21-1 constitutes a pseudogene. The clonotype originates from a middle-aged man with COVID-19, enrolled during active disease. For the CDR3, the sequence is CASSKASGERGGYTF. Here is the DNA: TGTGCCAGCAGCAAAGCGTCGGGGGAGAGGGGTGGCTACACCTTC.